A selection of T cell receptor beta chains follows, all from one sample in a study of neurological immune-mediated disorders. In TCRdb, the 5' RACE reads were re-called with MiXCR into one record per CDR3 protein. The table shows 40,000 to 55,000 distinct CDR3 sequences, with 4.5% to 7% occurring only once. Sequencing was performed on CD4+ T cells from blood. The receptors come from a woman aged 18-29 years with multiple sclerosis. Both conserved end residues are part of each CDR3. The D gene is left open where the match is weak. Not all rows give a size; the values are once, few, many and, for expanded clones, a class.

NA	few	TRBV7-3	TRBJ2-7	CASSLNPGSRHEQYF	TGTGCCAGCAGCTTAAACCCTGGGAGCAGGCACGAGCAGTACTTC
NA	many	TRBV2	TRBJ2-6	CASSPSSGTSGANVLTF	TGTGCCAGCAGTCCCTCGAGCGGAACGTCTGGGGCCAACGTCCTGACTTTC
NA	few	TRBV6-1	TRBJ1-1	CASIWQGRIGGTEAFF	TGTGCCAGCATTTGGCAGGGGAGGATAGGGGGCACTGAAGCTTTCTTT
TRBD1	many	TRBV7-2	TRBJ1-5	CASSAGQGNQPQHF	TGTGCCAGCAGCGCGGGACAGGGCAATCAGCCCCAGCATTTT
NA	NA	TRBV18	TRBJ1-2	CASSPEEKFYGYTF	TGTGCCAGCTCACCGGAAGAAAAGTTCTATGGCTACACCTTC
TRBD2	many	TRBV5-5	TRBJ2-7	CASSFEGLAAGEQYF	TGTGCCAGCAGCTTCGAGGGACTAGCGGCCGGGGAGCAGTACTTC
NA	many	TRBV20-1	TRBJ2-3	CSASPPRFGADTQYF	TGCAGTGCTAGCCCGCCCCGTTTTGGAGCAGATACGCAGTATTTT
NA	NA	TRBV7-9	TRBJ2-7	CASSESYEQYF	TGTGCCAGCAGTGAATCCTACGAGCAGTACTTC
NA	many	TRBV6-5	TRBJ1-6	CASMSGHYNSPLHF	TGTGCCAGCATGAGTGGACACTATAATTCACCCCTCCACTTT
TRBD1	few	TRBV15	TRBJ2-5	CATSFQGQGGTQYF	TGTGCCACCAGCTTTCAAGGACAGGGAGGGACCCAGTACTTC
NA	many	TRBV3-1	TRBJ1-1	CASSQGPQGKAFF	TGTGCCAGCAGCCAGGGTCCCCAAGGGAAAGCTTTCTTT
TRBD2	many	TRBV3-1	TRBJ2-1	CASSGTSGYYNEQFF	TGTGCCAGCAGTGGGACTAGCGGGTATTACAATGAGCAGTTCTTC
TRBD1	many	TRBV25-1	TRBJ2-2	CASSVWGRGYTGELFF	TGTGCCAGCAGTGTTTGGGGCAGGGGGTACACCGGGGAGCTGTTTTTT
TRBD1	many	TRBV7-2	TRBJ1-2	CASSIGQGSAYGYTF	TGTGCCAGCAGCATCGGACAGGGCAGTGCCTATGGCTACACCTTC
NA	many	TRBV5-1	TRBJ2-1	CASSLTAGTNEQFF	TGCGCCAGCAGCCTAACCGCAGGGACCAATGAGCAGTTCTTC
NA	NA	TRBV19	TRBJ2-2	CASSPSAGLITGELFF	TGTGCCAGTAGTCCCTCCGCCGGCTTAATCACCGGGGAGCTGTTTTTT
TRBD2	many	TRBV6-5	TRBJ2-7	CASSYSGLDSYEQYF	TGTGCCAGCAGTTACTCGGGACTAGACTCCTACGAGCAGTACTTC
NA	many	TRBV25-1	TRBJ1-1	CASSADPGHTEAFF	TGTGCCAGCAGTGCGGATCCGGGGCACACTGAAGCTTTCTTT
TRBD2	many	TRBV20-1	TRBJ2-1	CSARRTSGGVLIYNEQFF	TGCAGTGCGCGGCGCACTAGCGGGGGGGTCCTCATCTACAATGAGCAGTTCTTC
NA	many	TRBV5-1	TRBJ1-1	CASSFQGPDTEAFF	TGCGCCAGCAGCTTCCAGGGTCCCGACACTGAAGCTTTCTTT
NA	NA	TRBV19	TRBJ1-4	CASLAKVGEKLFF	TGTGCCTCCCTGGCGAAAGTAGGTGAAAAACTGTTTTTT
NA	NA	TRBV5-1	TRBJ1-1	CASSLASMNTEAFF	TGCGCCAGCAGCTTGGCTTCTATGAACACTGAAGCTTTCTTT